This entry concerns a single TCR beta chain. TCRdb passed the RT-PCR reads through MiXCR, listing each CDR3 protein once. The table shows about 680,000 distinct CDR3 sequences, with 12% to 15% occurring only once. The CDR3 is 17 residues long. Germline loops: CDR1 SGHRS, CDR2 YFSETQ. The V gene lost 3 bases and the J gene lost 6 bases, with 22 bases spanning the gap. The clonotype comes from a female donor in good health, serving as a healthy control. The chain couples TRBV5-1 to TRBJ2-1; weak D call: TRBD1 (6 bases). Material: memory CD4+ T cells from blood. CDR3 DNA: TGCGCCAGCAGCTCTGGGTGGCTCAACAGGGATAGCAATGAGCAGTTCTTC. Translated, it gives CASSSGWLNRDSNEQFF.